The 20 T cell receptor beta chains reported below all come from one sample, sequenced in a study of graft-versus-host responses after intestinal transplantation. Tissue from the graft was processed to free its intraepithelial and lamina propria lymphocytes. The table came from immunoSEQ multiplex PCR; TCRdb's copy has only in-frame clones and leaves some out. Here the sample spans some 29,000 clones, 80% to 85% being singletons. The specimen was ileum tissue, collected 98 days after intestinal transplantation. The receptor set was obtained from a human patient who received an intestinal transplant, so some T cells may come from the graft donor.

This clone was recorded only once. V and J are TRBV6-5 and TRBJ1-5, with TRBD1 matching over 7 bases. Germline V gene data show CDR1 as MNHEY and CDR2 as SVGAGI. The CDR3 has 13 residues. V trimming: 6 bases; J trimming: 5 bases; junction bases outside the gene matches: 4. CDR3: CASSLTGDQPQHF. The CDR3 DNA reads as TGTGCCAGCAGCCTAACAGGGGATCAGCCCCAGCATTTT.

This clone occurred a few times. This CDR3 reads CASSPTSTNEKLFF. CDR3 nucleotide sequence: TGTGCCAGCAGCCCTACTTCAACTAATGAAAAACTGTTTTTT. This chain joins TRBV6-5 and TRBJ1-4; D remains unclear. The CDR3 contains 14 residues. V was shortened by 6 bases and J by 0 bases, with 8 bases between the two germline ends. Germline-derived CDR1 and CDR2 are MNHEY and SVGAGI.

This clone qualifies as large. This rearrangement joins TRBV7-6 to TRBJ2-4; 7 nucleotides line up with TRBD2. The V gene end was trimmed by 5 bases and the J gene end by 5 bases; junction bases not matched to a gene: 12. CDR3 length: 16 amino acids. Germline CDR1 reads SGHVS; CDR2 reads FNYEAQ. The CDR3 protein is CASSPRPSGAENIQYF. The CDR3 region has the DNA TGTGCCAGCAGCCCACGTCCGAGCGGGGCGGAAAACATTCAGTACTTC.

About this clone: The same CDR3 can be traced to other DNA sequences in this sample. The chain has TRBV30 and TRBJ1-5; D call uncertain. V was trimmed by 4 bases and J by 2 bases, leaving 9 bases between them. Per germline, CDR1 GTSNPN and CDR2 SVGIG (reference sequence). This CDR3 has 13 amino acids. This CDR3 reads CAWNGGGNQPQHF. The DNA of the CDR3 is TGTGCCTGGAACGGAGGCGGCAATCAGCCCCAGCATTTT.

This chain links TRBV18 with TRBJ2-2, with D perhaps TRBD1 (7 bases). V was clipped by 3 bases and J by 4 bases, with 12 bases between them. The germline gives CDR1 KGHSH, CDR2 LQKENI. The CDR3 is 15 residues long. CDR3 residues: CASSPGGQITGELFF. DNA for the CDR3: TGTGCCAGCTCACCGGGGGGACAGATCACCGGGGAGCTGTTTTTT.

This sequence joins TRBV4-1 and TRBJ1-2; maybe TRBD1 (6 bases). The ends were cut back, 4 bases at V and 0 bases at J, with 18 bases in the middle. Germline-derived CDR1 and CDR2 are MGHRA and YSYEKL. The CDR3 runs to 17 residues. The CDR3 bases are TGCGCCAGCAGCCCTTACAGGGTAAATGCGGCTAACTATGGCTACACCTTC. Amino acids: CASSPYRVNAANYGYTF.

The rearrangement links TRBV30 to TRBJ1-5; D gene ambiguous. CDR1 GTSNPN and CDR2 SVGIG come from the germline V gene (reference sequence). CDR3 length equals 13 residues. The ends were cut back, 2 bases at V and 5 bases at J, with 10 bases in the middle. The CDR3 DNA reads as TGTGCCTGGAGTAAAACAGTGGATCAGCCCCAGCATTTT. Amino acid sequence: CAWSKTVDQPQHF.

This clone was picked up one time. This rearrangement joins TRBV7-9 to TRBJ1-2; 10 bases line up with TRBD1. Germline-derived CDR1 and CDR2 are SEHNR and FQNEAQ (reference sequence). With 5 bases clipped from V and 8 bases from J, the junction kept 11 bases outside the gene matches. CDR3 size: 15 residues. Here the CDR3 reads CASSAPGTGVGGYTF. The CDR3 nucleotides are TGTGCCAGCAGCGCCCCCGGGACAGGGGTCGGGGGCTACACCTTC. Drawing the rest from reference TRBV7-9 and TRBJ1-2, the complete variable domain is DTGVSQNPRHKITKRGQNVTFRCDPISEHNRLYWYRQTLGQGPEFLTYFQNEAQLEKSRLLSDRFSAERPKGSFSTLEIQRTEQGDSAMYLCASSAPGTGVGGYTFGSGTRLTVV.

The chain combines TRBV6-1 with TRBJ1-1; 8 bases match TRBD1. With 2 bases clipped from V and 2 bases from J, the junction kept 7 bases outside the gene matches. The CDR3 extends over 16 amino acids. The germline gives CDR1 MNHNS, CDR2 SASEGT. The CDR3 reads CASSEFSDRGNTEAFF. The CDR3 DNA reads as TGTGCCAGCAGTGAATTCTCCGACAGGGGTAACACTGAAGCTTTCTTT.

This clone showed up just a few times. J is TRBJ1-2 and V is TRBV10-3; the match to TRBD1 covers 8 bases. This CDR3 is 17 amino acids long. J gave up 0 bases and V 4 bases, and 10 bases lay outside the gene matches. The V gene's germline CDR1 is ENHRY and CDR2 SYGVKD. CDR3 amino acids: CAISGATGESTNYGYTF. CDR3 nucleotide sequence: TGTGCCATCAGTGGGGCGACAGGGGAGAGTACTAACTATGGCTACACCTTC.

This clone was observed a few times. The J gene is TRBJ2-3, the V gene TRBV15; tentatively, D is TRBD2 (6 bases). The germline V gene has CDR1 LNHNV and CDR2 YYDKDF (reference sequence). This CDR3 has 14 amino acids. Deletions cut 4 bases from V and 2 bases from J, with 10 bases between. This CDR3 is CATSMRDFTDTQYF. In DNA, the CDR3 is TGTGCCACCAGCATGCGGGACTTCACAGATACGCAGTATTTT. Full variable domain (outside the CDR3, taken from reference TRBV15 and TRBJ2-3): DAMVIQNPRYQVTQFGKPVTLSCSQTLNHNVMYWYQQKSSQAPKLLFHYYDKDFNNEADTPDNFQSRRPNTSFCFLDIRSPGLGDTAMYLCATSMRDFTDTQYFGPGTRLTVL.

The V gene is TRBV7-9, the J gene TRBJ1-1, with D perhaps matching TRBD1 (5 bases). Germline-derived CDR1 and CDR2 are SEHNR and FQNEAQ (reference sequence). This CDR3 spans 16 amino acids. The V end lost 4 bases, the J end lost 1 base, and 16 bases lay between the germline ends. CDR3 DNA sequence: TGTGCCAGCAGCTACCTGGAGGACAACAAGAACACTGAAGCTTTCTTT. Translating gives CASSYLEDNKNTEAFF.

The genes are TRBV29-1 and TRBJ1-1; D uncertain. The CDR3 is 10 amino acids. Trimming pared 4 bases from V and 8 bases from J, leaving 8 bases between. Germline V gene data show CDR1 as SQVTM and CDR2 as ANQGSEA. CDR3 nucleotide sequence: TGCAGCGTTGGGATCTCGGAAGCTTTCTTT. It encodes CSVGISEAFF.

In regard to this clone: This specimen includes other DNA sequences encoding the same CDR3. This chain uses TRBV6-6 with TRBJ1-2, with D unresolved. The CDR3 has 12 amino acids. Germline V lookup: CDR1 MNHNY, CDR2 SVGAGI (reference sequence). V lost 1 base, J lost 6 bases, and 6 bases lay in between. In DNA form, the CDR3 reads TGTGCCAGCAGTTACTATGGGGATGGCTACACCTTC. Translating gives CASSYYGDGYTF.

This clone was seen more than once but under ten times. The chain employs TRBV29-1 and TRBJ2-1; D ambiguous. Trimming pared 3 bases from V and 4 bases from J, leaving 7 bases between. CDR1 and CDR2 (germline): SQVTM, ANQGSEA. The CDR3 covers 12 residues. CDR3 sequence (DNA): TGCAGCGTTGAGGGTTTTTACAATGAGCAGTTCTTC. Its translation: CSVEGFYNEQFF.

The CDR3 region has the DNA TGTGCCATCACAGGGAAGGAATCCCGAAACACCATATATTTT. Residues: CAITGKESRNTIYF. This chain links TRBV2 with TRBJ1-3; weak D call: TRBD1 (6 bases). Germline V gives CDR1 SNHLY, CDR2 FYNNEI. This CDR3 region has 14 residues. Trimming took off 10 bases at V and 5 bases at J, with 18 bases between the two ends.

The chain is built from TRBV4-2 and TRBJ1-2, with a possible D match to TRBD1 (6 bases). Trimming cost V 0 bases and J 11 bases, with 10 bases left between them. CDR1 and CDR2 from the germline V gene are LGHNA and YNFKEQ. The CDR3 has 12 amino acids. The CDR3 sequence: CASSQDRGGYTF. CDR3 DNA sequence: TGTGCCAGCAGCCAAGATAGAGGGGGGTACACCTTC.

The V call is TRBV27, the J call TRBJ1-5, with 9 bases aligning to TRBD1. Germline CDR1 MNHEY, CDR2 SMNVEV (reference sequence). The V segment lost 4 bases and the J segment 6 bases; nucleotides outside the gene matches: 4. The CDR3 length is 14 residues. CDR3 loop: CASSSTGGGQPQHF. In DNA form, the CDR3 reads TGTGCCAGCAGTTCAACAGGGGGCGGTCAGCCCCAGCATTTT.

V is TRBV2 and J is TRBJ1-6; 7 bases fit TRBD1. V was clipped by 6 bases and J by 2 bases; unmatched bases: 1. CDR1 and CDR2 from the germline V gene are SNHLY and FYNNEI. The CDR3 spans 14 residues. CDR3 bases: TGTGCCAGCAGGGGGACAGCCTATAATTCACCCCTCCACTTT. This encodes CASRGTAYNSPLHF.

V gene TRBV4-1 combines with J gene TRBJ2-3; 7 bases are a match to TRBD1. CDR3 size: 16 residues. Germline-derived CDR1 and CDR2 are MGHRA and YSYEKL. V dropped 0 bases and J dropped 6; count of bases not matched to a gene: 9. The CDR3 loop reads CASSQDKGAFLDTQYF. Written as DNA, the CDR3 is TGCGCCAGCAGCCAAGACAAGGGGGCTTTTTTGGATACGCAGTATTTT.